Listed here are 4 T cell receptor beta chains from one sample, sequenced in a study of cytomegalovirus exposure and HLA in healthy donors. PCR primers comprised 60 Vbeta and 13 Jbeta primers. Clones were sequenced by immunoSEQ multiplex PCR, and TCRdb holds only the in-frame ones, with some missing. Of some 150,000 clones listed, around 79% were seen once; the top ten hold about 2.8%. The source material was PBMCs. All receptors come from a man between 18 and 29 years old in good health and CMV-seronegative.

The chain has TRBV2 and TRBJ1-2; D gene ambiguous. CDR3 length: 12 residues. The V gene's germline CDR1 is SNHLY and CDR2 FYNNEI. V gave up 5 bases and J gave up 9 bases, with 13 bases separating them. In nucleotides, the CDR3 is TGTGCCAGCAGTTCCCGAGAGCGGCGCTACACCTTC. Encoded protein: CASSSRERRYTF.

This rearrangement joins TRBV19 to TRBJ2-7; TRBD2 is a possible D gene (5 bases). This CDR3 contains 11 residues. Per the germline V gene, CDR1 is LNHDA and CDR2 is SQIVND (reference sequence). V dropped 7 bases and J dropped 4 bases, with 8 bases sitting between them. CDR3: CASTRGYEQYF. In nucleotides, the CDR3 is TGTGCCAGTACCCGGGGTTACGAGCAGTACTTC.

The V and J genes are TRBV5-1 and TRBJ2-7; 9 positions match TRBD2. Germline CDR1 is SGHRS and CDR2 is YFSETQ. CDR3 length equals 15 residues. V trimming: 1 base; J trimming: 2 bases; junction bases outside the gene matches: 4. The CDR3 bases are TGCGCCAGCAGCTTGACTAGCGGGTCAACCTACGAGCAGTACGTC. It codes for CASSLTSGSTYEQYV.

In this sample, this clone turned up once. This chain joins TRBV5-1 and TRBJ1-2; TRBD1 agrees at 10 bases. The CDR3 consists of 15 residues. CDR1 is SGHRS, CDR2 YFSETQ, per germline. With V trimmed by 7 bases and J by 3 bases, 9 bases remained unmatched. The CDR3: CASARPGQGHYGYTF. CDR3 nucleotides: TGCGCCAGCGCACGACCGGGACAGGGGCACTATGGCTACACCTTC.